Listed here are 13 T cell receptor beta chains from one sample, sequenced in a study of T cells in Graves' hyperthyroidism and ophthalmopathy. RNA transcripts gave rise to amplified TCR beta CDR3 regions. When the TCR CDR3 underwent first-round RT-PCR, the HTBI primer set was used. TCRdb itself ran the multiplex PCR reads through MiXCR, one entry per CDR3 protein. There are hundreds of thousands of distinct CDR3 sequences in the sample; approximately 15% occur only once, and 5.8% lies in the top ten. Sequenced input: blood. These receptors were collected from a woman between 25 and 40 years old with Graves' hyperthyroidism that later progressed to Graves' ophthalmopathy.

This clonotype was recorded many times. The gene calls are TRBV18 and TRBJ2-7; 11 positions match TRBD1. The germline CDR1 and CDR2 sequences are KGHSH and LQKENI. This CDR3 is built from 14 residues. The V gene end was trimmed by 3 bases and the J gene end by 7 bases; junction bases not matched to a gene: 5. Written as DNA, the CDR3 is TGTGCCAGCTCACCCGGGACAGGGGGAGGTGAGCAGTACTTC. Encoded protein: CASSPGTGGGEQYF.

This clonotype showed up many times. This chain connects TRBV24-1 to TRBJ2-1; possible D gene TRBD1, 6 bases. CDR3 length: 11 residues. Germline V CDR1 and CDR2: KGHDR, SFDVKD. Trimming pared 10 bases from V and 9 bases from J, leaving 12 bases between. CDR3 sequence reads: CATATRGEQFF. The CDR3 bases are TGTGCCACGGCAACCAGGGGTGAGCAGTTCTTC.

This clonotype was seen only a few times. The CDR3 is CSASFSPQASRNEQFF. In DNA form, the CDR3 reads TGCAGTGCTAGTTTTAGCCCCCAGGCTAGCAGGAATGAGCAGTTCTTC. The J gene is TRBJ2-1, the V gene TRBV20-1, with a weak D call TRBD2 (5 bases). This CDR3 region has 16 residues. Between the trimmed V and J ends, which lost 3 bases and 7 bases, there was a span of 22 bases. Germline CDR1 is DFQATT and CDR2 is SNEGSKA (reference sequence).

The chain uses TRBV6-5 and TRBJ2-2; D is unresolved. Trimming shortened V by 4 bases and J by 7 bases, and 7 bases separated the two germline ends. The CDR3 length is 12 residues. Germline V gene sequence: CDR1 MNHEY, CDR2 SVGAGI. This CDR3 reads CASSSKGGELFF. DNA for the CDR3: TGTGCCAGCAGTTCTAAGGGCGGGGAGCTGTTTTTT.

This clonotype was counted only a few times. The V gene is TRBV19, the J gene TRBJ1-5; D may be TRBD1 (5 bases). CDR1 is LNHDA, CDR2 SQIVND, per germline (reference sequence). The CDR3 contains 14 residues. Trimming cost V 2 bases and J 3 bases, with 8 bases left between them. CDR3 bases: TGTGCCAGTAGTATATGGGGGATCAATCAGCCCCAGCATTTT. Translating it yields CASSIWGINQPQHF.

This clonotype was observed at least ten times. The chain combines TRBV12-3 or TRBV12-4 with TRBJ2-3; TRBD2 is a possible D gene (5 bases). V gave up 4 bases and J gave up 0 bases, with 17 bases separating them. This CDR3 region has 17 residues. The CDR3 DNA reads as TGTGCCAGCAGTTCCGGGTATGGAGGTCGTAGCACAGATACGCAGTATTTT. Translation gives CASSSGYGGRSTDTQYF.

The rearrangement joins TRBV4-3 to TRBJ1-3; D is unclear. Germline CDR1 reads LGHNA; CDR2 reads YSLEER. Trimming pared 2 bases from V and 3 bases from J, leaving 8 bases between. This CDR3 has 14 amino acids. The CDR3 sequence is CASSQPNYGNTIYF. The CDR3 DNA is TGCGCCAGCAGCCAACCTAACTATGGAAACACCATATATTTT.

There are many counts of this clonotype. V usage is TRBV5-1 and J usage is TRBJ1-2; maybe TRBD1 (5 bases). The length of the CDR3 is 14 residues. Germline loops: CDR1 SGHRS, CDR2 YFSETQ. V lost 4 bases to trimming and J lost 8 bases, with 18 bases between them. CDR3 sequence reads: CASSADSNRVGYTF. In nucleotides, the CDR3 is TGCGCCAGCAGCGCAGACAGTAATAGAGTCGGCTACACCTTC.

V and J are TRBV9 and TRBJ2-1; maybe TRBD1 (6 bases). The CDR3 contains 15 residues. The V gene lost 0 bases and the J gene lost 2 bases, with 9 bases spanning the gap. CDR1 and CDR2 from the germline V gene are SGDLS and YYNGEE. The CDR3 sequence is CASSVVGGAYNEQFF. CDR3 nucleotide sequence: TGTGCCAGCAGCGTAGTAGGGGGTGCCTACAATGAGCAGTTCTTC.

The rearrangement links TRBV5-1 to TRBJ2-1; 10 bases fit TRBD1. CDR1 and CDR2 (germline): SGHRS, YFSETQ. This CDR3 has 21 amino acids. Trimming cost V 4 bases and J 0 bases; bases outside gene matches: 19. The CDR3 spells CASSTGQGISMAGSSYNEQFF. DNA for the CDR3: TGCGCCAGCAGCACGGGACAGGGGATATCGATGGCGGGGAGCTCCTACAATGAGCAGTTCTTC.

This clonotype was counted many times. The chain is built from TRBV4-1 and TRBJ1-2, with D perhaps matching TRBD1 (6 bases). The V end was cut by 1 base, the J end by 2 bases, with 11 bases between. The CDR3 runs to 15 residues. From germline, CDR1 is MGHRA and CDR2 YSYEKL. The CDR3 region has the DNA TGCGCCAGCAGCCAAGGCAGGACAGAAAACTATGGCTACACCTTC. Translation gives CASSQGRTENYGYTF.

A word on this clonotype: A much larger clone differs from this one at a single base, so this may be a read error. No conserved phenylalanine or tryptophan ends this CDR3, so it is likely a read error. The V and J genes are TRBV7-2 and TRBJ2-5; D is ambiguous. Germline loops: CDR1 SGHTA, CDR2 FQGNSA. CDR3 length equals 14 residues. V lost 8 bases and J 0 bases, leaving 13 bases between the germline ends. The DNA for the CDR3 is TGTGCCAGCGGTAGCACCGAGTACCAAGAGACCCAGTACCTC. As protein: CASGSTEYQETQYL.

This clonotype was recorded many times. The chain recombines TRBV24-1 with TRBJ2-7; D ambiguous. The V gene lost 3 bases and the J gene lost 7 bases, with 12 bases spanning the gap. In germline, CDR1 is KGHDR, CDR2 SFDVKD. CDR3 length: 13 residues. The CDR3 region has the DNA TGTGCCACCAGTGATCTCGGAAGTGGGGAGCAGTACTTC. It yields the protein CATSDLGSGEQYF.